A single sample gave rise to the 29 T cell receptor beta chains below, sequenced in a study of blood T cells in healthy people across ages (dated by TCRdb to the mid-2010s). The method behind the library was 5' RACE. These reads were obtained on an Illumina HiSeq 2500. A second PCR of about 7 to 12 cycles was performed with a sample-barcoded 5' primer and a J-beta primer mix. TCRdb itself trimmed the public reads at Q25 with fastp, ran MiXCR and retained productive beta chains. Every entry covers one CDR3 protein and lists the most common genes and DNA from its rows. The sample table records some 640,000 distinct CDR3 sequences; around 48% of these occur just once. The top ten clones comprise around a third of the sample. Sequencing was carried out using blood. The receptors come from a woman in her fifties or sixties in good health.

The V gene is TRBV24-1, the J gene TRBJ2-1; D unresolved. Trimming shortened V by 1 base and J by 1 base, and 10 bases separated the two germline ends. Germline V CDR1 and CDR2: KGHDR, SFDVKD. This CDR3 spans 16 amino acids. The CDR3 region is CATSDLSPGSYNEQFF. For the CDR3, the DNA is TGTGCCACCAGTGATTTATCCCCGGGTTCCTACAATGAGCAGTTCTTC.

The chain combines TRBV29-1 with TRBJ2-3; TRBD2 matches at 8 bases. The CDR3 runs to 14 residues. Germline CDR1 reads SQVTM; CDR2 reads ANQGSEA. V shed 6 bases and J 1 base; nucleotides not matched to a gene: 6. CDR3 sequence reads: CSVRPGGGTDTQYF. CDR3 DNA: TGCAGCGTCCGGCCGGGGGGGGGCACAGATACGCAGTATTTT.

This clonotype was seen only a few times. The CDR3 DNA follows: TGTGCCAGCAGCCCGACAGGGTCGGACACTGAAGCTTTCTTT. This sequence encodes CASSPTGSDTEAFF. The genes are TRBV7-9 and TRBJ1-1; 7 nucleotides agree with TRBD1. V lost 5 bases and J lost 3; bases outside the gene matches: 6. The germline V gene has CDR1 SEHNR and CDR2 FQNEAQ (reference sequence). The CDR3 contains 14 residues. Drawing the rest from reference TRBV7-9 and TRBJ1-1, the complete variable domain is DTGVSQNPRHKITKRGQNVTFRCDPISEHNRLYWYRQTLGQGPEFLTYFQNEAQLEKSRLLSDRFSAERPKGSFSTLEIQRTEQGDSAMYLCASSPTGSDTEAFFGQGTRLTVV.

The CDR3 spells CASSVGGTEAFF. CDR3 DNA sequence: TGTGCCAGCAGTGTAGGAGGCACTGAAGCTTTCTTT. This chain links TRBV6-1 with TRBJ1-1, with no clear D. V lost 4 bases to trimming and J lost 4 bases, with 7 bases between them. This CDR3 region has 12 residues. Germline CDR1 and CDR2: MNHNS and SASEGT.

In this sample, this clonotype turned up a few times. V usage is TRBV29-1 and J usage is TRBJ1-5; D not resolved. The CDR3 covers 12 residues. Looked up from germline, CDR1 is SQVTM and CDR2 is ANQGSEA. The V end was cut by 7 bases, the J end by 4 bases, with 11 bases between. The CDR3 DNA is TGCAGCGCCGGGCAGCTTAATCAGCCCCAGCATTTT. Translation: CSAGQLNQPQHF.

This chain links TRBV7-3 with TRBJ2-1; 15 bases are shared with TRBD2. CDR1 and CDR2 from the germline V gene are SGHTA and FQGTGA. This CDR3 has 17 amino acids. With V trimmed by 2 bases and J by 8 bases, 7 bases remained unmatched. CDR3 bases: TGTGCCAGCAGCTTAGGAGGACTAGCGGGAGGGTACTATGAGCAGTTCTTC. It yields the protein CASSLGGLAGGYYEQFF. The full variable domain, its missing parts supplied by reference TRBV7-3 and TRBJ2-1, is GAGVSQTPSNKVTEKGKYVELRCDPISGHTALYWYRQSLGQGPEFLIYFQGTGAADDSGLPNDRFFAVRPEGSVSTLKIQRTERGDSAVYLCASSLGGLAGGYYEQFFGPGTRLTVL.

The rearrangement joins TRBV20-1 to TRBJ2-7, with TRBD2 matching over 9 bases. CDR3 size: 16 residues. J lost 3 bases, V lost 0 bases, and 9 bases had no gene match. Germline loops: CDR1 DFQATT, CDR2 SNEGSKA (reference sequence). CDR3 amino acids: CSARDVLAGKSYEQYF. The CDR3 DNA follows: TGCAGTGCTAGAGATGTCCTAGCGGGAAAGAGCTACGAGCAGTACTTC.

The gene calls are TRBV7-3 and TRBJ2-5; D unclear. Germline V CDR1 and CDR2: SGHTA, FQGTGA. Trimming shortened V by 5 bases and J by 11 bases, and 27 bases separated the two germline ends. The CDR3 totals 16 residues. The CDR3 reads CASSRWPKTLGNEQYF. Written as DNA, the CDR3 is TGTGCCAGCAGCCGCTGGCCGAAAACCTTGGGGAATGAGCAGTACTTC.

V gene TRBV2 combines with J gene TRBJ2-4; possibly TRBD2 for D (5 bases). CDR1 and CDR2 (germline): SNHLY, FYNNEI. This CDR3 region has 12 residues. V dropped 5 bases and J dropped 11 bases, with 13 bases sitting between them. As DNA, the CDR3 is TGTGCCAGCAGTCTAAGCGGCGACCTTCAGTACTTC. Translating it yields CASSLSGDLQYF.

The chain links TRBV6-2 or TRBV6-3 to TRBJ1-4, with 7 bases fitting TRBD1. V lost 6 bases and J lost 5; bases outside the gene matches: 9. This CDR3 comprises 15 residues. Germline CDR1 reads MNHEY; CDR2 reads SVGEGT. CDR3 sequence reads: CASRSLQGWNEKLFF. CDR3 bases: TGTGCCAGCAGATCCCTACAGGGGTGGAATGAAAAACTGTTTTTT.

J is TRBJ1-1 and V is TRBV7-2, with 8 bases fitting TRBD1. The V segment lost 3 bases and the J segment 4 bases; nucleotides outside the gene matches: 1. The germline V gene encodes CDR1 SGHTA and CDR2 FQGNSA. The CDR3 loop spans 13 amino acids. CDR3 in DNA: TGTGCCAGCAGCTTTACAGGGGGCACTGAAGCTTTCTTT. This gives the protein CASSFTGGTEAFF.

This clonotype was detected once. The J gene is TRBJ2-7, the V gene TRBV20-1; D unresolved. Germline values: CDR1 DFQATT, CDR2 SNEGSKA (reference sequence). V was clipped by 6 bases and J by 4 bases, with 10 bases between them. This CDR3 has 11 amino acids. This chain's CDR3 is CSAAYQYEQYF. CDR3 DNA: TGCAGTGCCGCCTACCAGTACGAGCAGTACTTC.

This sequence joins TRBV3-1 and TRBJ1-2; no firm D call. CDR3 length: 13 amino acids. Per the germline V gene, CDR1 is LGHDT and CDR2 is YNNKEL (reference sequence). Trimming cost V 0 bases and J 4 bases, with 6 bases left between them. The CDR3 region is CASSQEMSYGYTF. The CDR3 DNA reads as TGTGCCAGCAGCCAAGAAATGTCCTATGGCTACACCTTC.

The chain is built from TRBV3-1 and TRBJ1-2; TRBD1 might be the D (5 bases). The CDR3 loop spans 14 amino acids. The germline CDR1 and CDR2 sequences are LGHDT and YNNKEL (reference sequence). Deletions cut 2 bases from V and 7 bases from J, with 14 bases between. This CDR3 reads CASSQSEGASGYTF. For the CDR3, the DNA is TGTGCCAGCAGCCAATCGGAAGGGGCCAGTGGCTACACCTTC.

This clonotype was seen a few times. This chain uses TRBV7-9 with TRBJ2-7; tentatively, D is TRBD1 (5 bases). CDR3 length equals 15 residues. CDR1 and CDR2 from the germline V gene are SEHNR and FQNEAQ (reference sequence). Between the trimmed V and J ends, which lost 3 bases and 1 base, there was a span of 13 bases. The CDR3 here is CASSFIHQGSYEQYF. The CDR3, as DNA: TGTGCCAGCAGCTTCATCCACCAGGGATCCTACGAGCAGTACTTC.

There are a few counts of this clonotype. V is TRBV12-3 or TRBV12-4 and J is TRBJ2-2; no clear D gene. Between the trimmed V and J ends, which lost 4 bases and 6 bases, there was a span of 3 bases. The length of the CDR3 is 11 residues. This chain's CDR3 is CASSSSGELFF. The CDR3 bases are TGTGCCAGCAGTTCTTCCGGGGAGCTGTTTTTT.

V is TRBV10-1 and J is TRBJ2-7; 7 bases agree with TRBD1. The CDR3 consists of 14 residues. The germline V gene encodes CDR1 WNHNN and CDR2 SYGVQD (reference sequence). The trim removed 2 bases at V and 2 bases at J, leaving 3 bases unmatched. As DNA, the CDR3 is TGCGCCAGCAGTGAGAAGGGGGCACCCTACGAGCAGTACTTC. This codes for CASSEKGAPYEQYF.

This clonotype was recorded only once. This chain uses TRBV5-1 with TRBJ2-5, with TRBD2 matching over 8 bases. Germline loops: CDR1 SGHRS, CDR2 YFSETQ. This CDR3 region has 15 residues. The J segment lost 11 bases and the V segment lost 3 bases, leaving 15 bases of the junction unmatched. The CDR3 bases are TGCGCCAGCAGCTGGGCCGGGACTAGGGGGGGTGAGCAGTACTTC. It is translated as CASSWAGTRGGEQYF.

The chain joins TRBV9 to TRBJ1-5; D gene unclear. This CDR3 spans 15 amino acids. Germline CDR1 and CDR2: SGDLS and YYNGEE. The germline V and J ends were trimmed by 3 bases and 5 bases, with 15 bases remaining between them. This CDR3 is CASSGPQSIDQPQHF. The CDR3 DNA reads TGTGCCAGCAGCGGACCGCAGAGCATTGATCAGCCCCAGCATTTT.

This clonotype was recorded a few times. The chain couples TRBV19 to TRBJ2-7, with 14 nucleotides matching TRBD2. The CDR3 has 19 amino acids. Germline V gene sequence: CDR1 LNHDA, CDR2 SQIVND (reference sequence). V trimming: 0 bases; J trimming: 2 bases; junction bases outside the gene matches: 9. The CDR3 here is CASSIDPGLAGEGPYEQYF. DNA of the CDR3: TGTGCCAGTAGTATAGATCCGGGACTAGCGGGAGAAGGACCCTACGAGCAGTACTTC.

This clonotype appeared a few times. The V and J genes are TRBV7-2 and TRBJ1-6; D remains ambiguous. The germline V and J ends were trimmed by 1 base and 6 bases, with 7 bases remaining between them. Per germline, CDR1 SGHTA and CDR2 FQGNSA. The CDR3 spans 14 residues. The CDR3 protein is CASSLVGLNSPLHF. CDR3 nucleotides: TGTGCCAGCAGCTTAGTCGGGCTTAATTCACCCCTCCACTTT.

The V and J genes are TRBV28 and TRBJ2-5; the D call may be TRBD1 or TRBD2 (5 bases each). The germline V gene has CDR1 MDHEN and CDR2 SYDVKM. This CDR3 is built from 14 residues. V was clipped by 6 bases and J by 1 base, with 12 bases between them. The CDR3 spells CASRRGASQETQYF. Here the CDR3 DNA reads TGTGCCAGCAGAAGAGGGGCTAGCCAAGAGACCCAGTACTTC.

Only one count was recorded for this clonotype. The chain is built from TRBV7-3 and TRBJ1-1; D gene unclear. The CDR3 extends over 16 amino acids. Per germline, CDR1 SGHTA and CDR2 FQGTGA. V shed 2 bases and J shed 8 bases, with 21 bases lying between them. CDR3 nucleotide sequence: TGTGCCAGCAGCTTACTTGGTGATTTAGGGATCTCGGAAGCTTTCTTT. Translating it yields CASSLLGDLGISEAFF.

Regarding this clonotype: The junction and the germline gene differ at one end; a read error may be behind it. The CDR3 DNA sequence: TGTGTCATCAGTGGGACTCCCAATGAGCAGTACTTC. It specifies CVISGTPNEQYF. The chain links TRBV10-3 to TRBJ2-1, with D possibly being TRBD2 (6 bases). The J call is uncertain, as TRBJ2-7 better fits the DNA end. The germline gives CDR1 ENHRY, CDR2 SYGVKD. The CDR3 is 12 residues long.

This sequence joins TRBV28 and TRBJ1-2; D is unresolved. Germline values: CDR1 MDHEN, CDR2 SYDVKM. Trimming stripped 2 bases from V and 0 bases from J, with 10 bases between. The CDR3 is made up of 15 amino acids. The CDR3 here is CASSLVELPNYGYTF. Here the CDR3 DNA reads TGTGCCAGCAGTTTAGTAGAACTGCCTAACTATGGCTACACCTTC.

This clonotype was observed a handful of times. V and J are TRBV6-2 or TRBV6-3 and TRBJ2-4; TRBD2 is a possible D gene (7 bases). The J call is in doubt because the DNA end fits TRBJ2-7 better. The CDR3 is 16 residues long. Germline V gene lookup returns CDR1 MNHEY and CDR2 SVGEGT. The DNA of the CDR3 is TGTGCCAGCAGTTACTCGCCCAGCGGGACAAGGTACGAGCAGTACTTC. This encodes CASSYSPSGTRYEQYF.

The J gene is TRBJ2-7, the V gene TRBV20-1, with D unresolved. Germline values: CDR1 DFQATT, CDR2 SNEGSKA (reference sequence). The CDR3 consists of 14 residues. Trimming took off 3 bases at V and 2 bases at J, with 14 bases between the two ends. The CDR3 region has the DNA TGCAGTGCTAGTAGTTCAAGTCTGACCTACGAGCAGTACTTC. The encoded protein is CSASSSSLTYEQYF.

This clonotype was observed a handful of times. The CDR3 nucleotides read TGCAGTGCTAGAGATGATTCAGGTCTTAGGACCCAGTACTTC. It translates to CSARDDSGLRTQYF. The chain is built from TRBV20-1 and TRBJ2-5; D not certain. The V and J ends lost 0 bases and 7 bases respectively, with 15 bases between them. Per the germline V gene, CDR1 is DFQATT and CDR2 is SNEGSKA (reference sequence). This CDR3 has 14 residues.

The chain carries TRBV5-5 and TRBJ1-2, with D possibly being TRBD1 (5 bases). This CDR3 has 14 amino acids. Germline V lookup: CDR1 SGHKS, CDR2 YYEKEE (reference sequence). Between the trimmed V and J ends, which lost 4 bases and 1 base, there was a span of 11 bases. The CDR3: CASSVTAVNYGYTF. CDR3 coding DNA: TGTGCCAGCAGCGTGACAGCGGTTAACTATGGCTACACCTTC.